Listed here is a single TCR beta chain. Antigen: not known. 13 Jbeta primers and 60 Vbeta primers were used for the PCR. Clones were sequenced by immunoSEQ multiplex PCR, and TCRdb holds only the in-frame ones, with some missing. Of over 100,000 clones listed, 75% to 85% are singletons. The sample comes from a study of cytomegalovirus exposure and HLA in healthy donors. Findings and caveats of the study: The dataset shows that most TCR sequences were rare, while some public TCRs occurred in many donors. With later analysis, a missense DCLRE1C variant became linked to TCR beta V- and J-gene trimming. Apart from CMV serostatus, no immune exposure information was available.

The V gene's germline CDR1 is GTSNPN and CDR2 SVGIG (reference sequence). V shed 4 bases and J shed 8 bases, with 11 bases lying between them. This CDR3 comprises 11 residues. This sequence originates from a male donor in good health and CMV-seronegative. The chain uses TRBV30 and TRBJ1-1; D uncertain. The sample comprised PBMCs. The CDR3: CAWIGVSEAFF. Here the CDR3 DNA reads TGTGCCTGGATAGGAGTCTCGGAAGCTTTCTTT.